This TCR beta chain was captured by sequencing in a study of blood T cell repertoires in COVID-19. Looking at the study overall: Samples taken during acute and convalescent COVID-19 were collected in the United States, Italy and Spain. T cells, B-cell-depleted T cells, or PBMCs provided the cDNA or gDNA that served as material.

The J segment lost 4 bases and the V segment lost 3 bases, leaving 5 bases of the junction unmatched. This CDR3 comprises 16 residues. Looked up from germline, CDR1 is MNHNS and CDR2 is SASEGT. Methods used by the authors: Reference gene primers were amplified, and this amplification served to estimate nucleated cell counts. The assay was immunoSEQ multiplex PCR, and TCRdb's table has in-frame clones only and misses some. The V and J calls and the clone size are those of that table, but D and trimming were determined from the DNA. The sample lists approximately 300,000 clones; roughly 86% were seen once. Among Cohort 3 donors, those recovered had two negative PCRs, clearance, or symptom resolution.

The origin of this receptor is a woman under 30 who had recovered from COVID-19. The specimen was PBMCs or T cells enriched from blood (not recorded which). The rearrangement uses TRBV6-1 and TRBJ2-2; 10 positions agree with TRBD2. In nucleotides, the CDR3 is TGTGCCAGCAGTGACCTGAGCGGGAGGGGCACCGGGGAGCTGTTTTTT. Protein product: CASSDLSGRGTGELFF.